This T cell receptor beta chain was captured in a study of T-cell memory formation after mild COVID-19. The CDR3 covers 15 residues. Germline assignment: CDR1 MNHEY and CDR2 SMNVEV (reference sequence). UMIs and sample barcodes were carried by the TCR alpha and TCR beta cDNA libraries that 5'RACE produced using constant-segment primers. Using its own MiXCR run on the 5' RACE reads, TCRdb lists one record per CDR3 protein. The sample includes some 350,000 distinct CDR3 sequences, around 15% seen only once; the top ten take under 25%. Points from the study as a whole: Cross-reactive memory appears to have joined, as suggested by some responding clones showing up in pre-infection memory. Shrinking CD4+ clones resided mostly in CM and EM, and CD8+ ones in EMRA.

Of note for this clonotype: Its matching antigen is unknown. Compared with germline, one end of the junction differs, possibly owing to a read error.

The sequence was collected from a man in his late teens or twenties who had mild COVID-19 (a few samples of this study predate the infection). Cell type and time point are not known. The source material was PBMCs or a T cell subset sorted from them (not recorded which). The V and J genes are TRBV27 and TRBJ1-6; D is ambiguous. The CDR3 DNA sequence: TGTGACAGCAGTCGAGGTCCAGTTTCTAGTTCACCCCTCCACTTT. Encoded protein: CDSSRGPVSSSPLHF.